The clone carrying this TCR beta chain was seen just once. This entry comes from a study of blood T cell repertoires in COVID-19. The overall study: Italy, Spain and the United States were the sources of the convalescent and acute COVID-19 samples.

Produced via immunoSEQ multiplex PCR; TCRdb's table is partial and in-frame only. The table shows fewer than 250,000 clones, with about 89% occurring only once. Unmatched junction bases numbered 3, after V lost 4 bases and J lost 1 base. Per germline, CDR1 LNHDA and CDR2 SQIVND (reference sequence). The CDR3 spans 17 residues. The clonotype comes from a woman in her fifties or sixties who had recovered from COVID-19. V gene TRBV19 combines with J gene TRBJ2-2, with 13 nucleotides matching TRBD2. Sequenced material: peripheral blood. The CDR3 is CASSTGLAGENTGELFF. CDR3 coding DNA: TGTGCCAGTAGTACTGGACTAGCGGGGGAGAACACCGGGGAGCTGTTTTTT. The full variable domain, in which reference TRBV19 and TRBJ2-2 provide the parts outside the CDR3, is DGGITQSPKYLFRKEGQNVTLSCEQNLNHDAMYWYRQDPGQGLRLIYYSQIVNDFQKGDIAEGYSVSREKKESFPLTVTSAQKNPTAFYLCASSTGLAGENTGELFFGEGSRLTVL.